This TCR beta chain was found in a study of metastatic and nonmetastatic thyroid tumors. In the study overall: A comparison of repertoires was made across blood and tumor or nodule tissue from malignant and benign thyroid patients. Broader study findings: TCR beta diversity was reportedly significantly higher in malignant thyroid tumors than benign nodules, in blood and tumor.

As concerns this clone: The antigen remains unidentified.

With V trimmed by 5 bases and J by 0 bases, 6 bases remained unmatched. This CDR3 has 16 amino acids. CDR1 is MDHEN, CDR2 SYDVKM, per germline. Study processing details: Differences in CDR3 between clinicopathological groups were drawn on to build a classifier intended to discriminate distant-metastatic papillary thyroid cancer patients. Through MiXCR, TCRdb re-clonotyped the PCR reads. None of the V and J calls come from the authors' own analysis; TCRdb made them. There are roughly 20,000 clones in the sample; 35% to 45% occur only once, and roughly 26% lies in the top ten. Each patient went into thyroid surgery without having received any treatment.

The sequenced material came from tumor tissue. The chain joins TRBV28 to TRBJ2-3; 9 positions agree with TRBD2. This TCR derives from a female donor with papillary thyroid cancer or a benign thyroid nodule (not recorded which). Some clones in this sample may be carry-over from other donors' samples. The CDR3: CASSPEREESTDTQYF. The CDR3 coding sequence is TGTGCCAGCAGTCCCGAGCGGGAGGAGAGCACAGATACGCAGTATTTT. The full variable domain, in which reference TRBV28 and TRBJ2-3 provide the parts outside the CDR3, is DVKVTQSSRYLVKRTGEKVFLECVQDMDHENMFWYRQDPGLGLRLIYFSYDVKMKEKGDIPEGYSVSREKKERFSLILESASTNQTSMYLCASSPEREESTDTQYFGPGTRLTVL.